Shown below are 23 T cell receptor beta chains from a single sample sequenced in a study of blood T cell repertoires in COVID-19 (TCRdb year 2020). The library was built by means of the immunoSEQ multiplex PCR assay. The table was pulled from immuneACCESS by TCRdb, which kept in-frame rearrangements only. Such tables lose some clones; where checked, under half of the loss comes from unresolved V genes, and the rest has no known cause. The sample table contains 100,000 to 150,000 clones; only one count was recorded for roughly four fifths of them. About a sixth of the sample goes to the ten largest clones. Sequenced material: peripheral blood. These receptors came from a man aged 30 to 39 with COVID-19, enrolled during active disease.

In its sample, this clone was seen once. The chain couples TRBV29-1 to TRBJ1-4, with 10 bases that match TRBD1. From germline, CDR1 is SQVTM and CDR2 ANQGSEA. The CDR3 is made up of 13 amino acids. J was trimmed by 6 bases and V by 7 bases; bases with no gene match: 5. DNA of the CDR3: TGCAGCGCAGATGGGACAGGGGATGAAAAACTGTTTTTT. Encoded protein: CSADGTGDEKLFF.

This clone occurred a few times. The V call is TRBV3-1 (or the pseudogene TRBV3-2), the J call TRBJ2-1, with D possibly TRBD1 on 5 matching bases. Germline-derived CDR1 and CDR2 are LGHDT and YNNKEL (reference sequence). Trimming removed 4 bases from V and 1 base from J, with 14 bases in between. CDR3 size: 16 residues. The CDR3 coding sequence is TGTGCCAGCAGCCTGGGATGGGGCCGATCCTACAATGAGCAGTTCTTC. Its protein is CASSLGWGRSYNEQFF.

The CDR3 DNA follows: TGTGCCAGCAGCCAAGATTTGGGACTAGCGGGAGGAGGGGAAGAGACCCAGTACTTC. This codes for CASSQDLGLAGGGEETQYF. J is TRBJ2-5 and V is TRBV3-1 (or the pseudogene TRBV3-2); TRBD2 aligns across 15 bases. The CDR3 length is 19 residues. With V trimmed by 0 bases and J by 3 bases, 8 bases remained unmatched. CDR1 is LGHDT, CDR2 YNNKEL, per germline (reference sequence).

CDR3 in DNA: TGTGCCTGGAGTGTAGGACGGGAGGGCCGAAAGCAGTACTTC. This translates into CAWSVGREGRKQYF. This rearrangement joins TRBV30 to TRBJ2-7, with TRBD2 identical over 8 bases. V trimming: 0 bases; J trimming: 8 bases; junction bases outside the gene matches: 9. Per the germline V gene, CDR1 is GTSNPN and CDR2 is SVGIG (reference sequence). This CDR3 region has 14 residues.

V gene TRBV7-8 combines with J gene TRBJ1-2; 7 bases align to TRBD1. The CDR3 length is 13 residues. Germline CDR1 SGHVS, CDR2 FQNEAQ. Trimming at V came to 3 bases and at J to 4 bases, leaving 2 bases not matched to a gene. For the CDR3, the DNA is TGTGCCAGCAGCTTGGGACAGCCCTATGGCTACACCTTC. It translates to CASSLGQPYGYTF. Variable domain in full (rest from reference TRBV7-8 and TRBJ1-2): GAGVSQSPRYKVAKRGQDVALRCDPISGHVSLFWYQQALGQGPEFLTYFQNEAQLDKSGLPSDRFFAERPEGSVSTLKIQRTQQEDSAVYLCASSLGQPYGYTFGSGTRLTVV.

A word on this clone: One end of the junction is discordant with germline, which a read error may explain. The V gene is TRBV19, the J gene TRBJ1-1; no reliable D call. The CDR3 loop spans 14 amino acids. Germline CDR1 LNHDA, CDR2 SQIVND (reference sequence). The CDR3 sequence is CASSIGRLNTEAFF. The CDR3 nucleotides read TGTGCCAGTAGCATAGGTCGGTTGAACACTGAAGCTTTCTTT.

The sample holds one count of this clone. The chain employs TRBV7-3 and TRBJ1-1; 7 positions match TRBD1. The CDR3 length is 13 residues. Germline V gives CDR1 SGHTA, CDR2 FQGTGA. V dropped 5 bases and J dropped 3; count of bases not matched to a gene: 3. The CDR3 region has the DNA TGTGCCAGCAGCACTCAGGGGGACACTGAAGCTTTCTTT. Protein product: CASSTQGDTEAFF.

The rearrangement joins TRBV4-1 to TRBJ2-7; D not resolved. Germline CDR1 and CDR2: MGHRA and YSYEKL. This CDR3 has 14 amino acids. Trimming took 0 bases from V and 2 from J, leaving 8 bases between them. The CDR3 nucleotides are TGCGCCAGCAGCCAAGATGGAACTACCTACGAGCAGTACTTC. Translating it yields CASSQDGTTYEQYF.

The CDR3 nucleotides read TGTGCCAGCAGCCCCGGGGGACCAGCTAACTATGGCTACACCTTC. Protein sequence: CASSPGGPANYGYTF. The chain joins TRBV6-5 to TRBJ1-2, with D perhaps matching TRBD1 (5 bases). Germline CDR1 MNHEY, CDR2 SVGAGI. V was clipped by 6 bases and J by 0 bases, with 14 bases between them. The CDR3 extends over 15 amino acids.

The rearrangement links TRBV24-1 to TRBJ2-5; 12 bases map to TRBD1. The CDR3 extends over 17 amino acids. Germline V gene sequence: CDR1 KGHDR, CDR2 SFDVKD. Trimming removed 7 bases from V and 2 bases from J; junction bases left unmatched: 10. The CDR3 DNA is TGTGCCACCAGCCCCTATTGGGACAGGGGGCCTCAAGAGACCCAGTACTTC. Its translation: CATSPYWDRGPQETQYF.

This chain uses TRBV10-2 with TRBJ2-1, with 11 bases identical to TRBD2. Germline loops: CDR1 WSHSY, CDR2 SAAADI. CDR3 length: 15 residues. The V gene end was trimmed by 2 bases and the J gene end by 10 bases; junction bases not matched to a gene: 7. CDR3 sequence: CASSEHTSGRVEQFF. Written as DNA, the CDR3 is TGCGCCAGCAGTGAGCATACTAGCGGGAGAGTCGAGCAGTTCTTC.

The chain recombines TRBV2 with TRBJ1-1; D remains unclear. The V end lost 8 bases, the J end lost 2 bases, and 12 bases lay between the germline ends. The CDR3 sequence is 13 residues long. Per the germline V gene, CDR1 is SNHLY and CDR2 is FYNNEI. The CDR3 here is CASRSYSNTEAFF. The CDR3 DNA reads TGTGCCAGCCGGTCGTACAGCAACACTGAAGCTTTCTTT.

Concerning this clone itself: The junction departs from germline at one end; a sequencing error may be responsible. This chain joins TRBV7-2 and TRBJ2-7; 11 nucleotides align to TRBD2. The CDR3 consists of 14 residues. Germline V gives CDR1 SGHTA, CDR2 FQGNSA. The CDR3 region has the DNA TGTGCCAGCAGTTTAGCGGGAGGGCGGTACGAGCAGTACTTC. Translation: CASSLAGGRYEQYF.

The chain carries TRBV7-9 and TRBJ2-3; 7 nucleotides match TRBD1. V was clipped by 8 bases and J by 3 bases; unmatched bases: 8. This CDR3 is 14 amino acids long. Germline lookup yields CDR1 SEHNR and CDR2 FQNEAQ (reference sequence). The chain's CDR3 is CASGLDRVTDTQYF. Written as DNA, the CDR3 is TGTGCCAGCGGCCTCGACAGGGTAACAGATACGCAGTATTTT.

The chain couples TRBV19 to TRBJ1-5, with a tentative D call TRBD1 (6 bases). The germline V gene encodes CDR1 LNHDA and CDR2 SQIVND (reference sequence). Trimming stripped 2 bases from V and 5 bases from J, with 16 bases between. This CDR3 has 16 residues. The CDR3 coding sequence is TGTGCCAGTAGTATAACCGGTGGCAGGGGCGATCAGCCCCAGCATTTT. Amino acid sequence: CASSITGGRGDQPQHF.

This clone has a single count. CDR3 sequence: CASSYRDNELFF. In DNA form, the CDR3 reads TGTGCCAGCAGCTACCGGGACAATGAGCTGTTTTTT. The chain has TRBV5-4 and TRBJ2-2, with D perhaps matching TRBD1 (6 bases). Per germline, CDR1 SGHNT and CDR2 YYREEE (reference sequence). The CDR3 is made up of 12 amino acids. V was shortened by 3 bases and J by 11 bases, with 11 bases between the two germline ends.

This chain uses TRBV28 with TRBJ2-4; D may be TRBD1 (6 bases). The V end was cut by 3 bases, the J end by 0 bases, with 6 bases between. This CDR3 is built from 14 residues. Germline-derived CDR1 and CDR2 are MDHEN and SYDVKM. CDR3 amino acids: CASSFRGAKNIQYF. The CDR3 DNA reads as TGTGCCAGCAGTTTCAGGGGAGCCAAAAACATTCAGTACTTC. Variable domain in full (rest from reference TRBV28 and TRBJ2-4): DVKVTQSSRYLVKRTGEKVFLECVQDMDHENMFWYRQDPGLGLRLIYFSYDVKMKEKGDIPEGYSVSREKKERFSLILESASTNQTSMYLCASSFRGAKNIQYFGAGTRLSVL.

The J gene is TRBJ1-1, the V gene TRBV12-3 or TRBV12-4; the D is unclear. V was shortened by 5 bases and J by 0 bases, with 7 bases between the two germline ends. CDR3 size: 13 residues. As DNA, the CDR3 is TGTGCCAGCAGTATAGACATGAACACTGAAGCTTTCTTT. This translates into CASSIDMNTEAFF.

The CDR3 is CASTKGTSGSTDTQYF. CDR3 DNA sequence: TGTGCCAGCACCAAGGGAACTAGCGGTAGCACAGATACGCAGTATTTT. The chain joins TRBV4-2 to TRBJ2-3, with 8 nucleotides matching TRBD2. Germline CDR1 reads LGHNA; CDR2 reads YNFKEQ. Trimming at V came to 7 bases and at J to 0 bases, leaving 9 bases not matched to a gene. The CDR3 is made up of 16 amino acids.

The V call is TRBV7-3, the J call TRBJ2-3; the D gene is possibly TRBD1 (6 bases). This CDR3 has 19 residues. V was shortened by 1 base and J by 0 bases, with 20 bases between the two germline ends. Germline V gene lookup returns CDR1 SGHTA and CDR2 FQGTGA. The CDR3 reads CASSLNPTGTEVSTDTQYF. The CDR3 DNA is TGTGCCAGCAGCTTAAATCCGACAGGAACAGAGGTTAGCACAGATACGCAGTATTTT. Complete variable domain (other parts from reference TRBV7-3 and TRBJ2-3): GAGVSQTPSNKVTEKGKYVELRCDPISGHTALYWYRQSLGQGPEFLIYFQGTGAADDSGLPNDRFFAVRPEGSVSTLKIQRTERGDSAVYLCASSLNPTGTEVSTDTQYFGPGTRLTVL.

The rearrangement links TRBV28 to TRBJ1-1, with D uncertain. Trimming removed 2 bases from V and 6 bases from J, with 13 bases in between. The length of the CDR3 is 14 residues. Germline V CDR1 and CDR2: MDHEN, SYDVKM. The CDR3 loop is CASSLIIRTAEAFF. CDR3 coding DNA: TGTGCCAGCAGTTTAATTATACGTACGGCTGAAGCTTTCTTT.

In its sample, this clone was seen once. This chain connects TRBV7-9 to TRBJ1-5; TRBD1 is a possible D gene (5 bases). From germline, CDR1 is SEHNR and CDR2 FQNEAQ (reference sequence). The CDR3 extends over 12 amino acids. The ends were cut back, 6 bases at V and 11 bases at J, with 14 bases in the middle. This CDR3 is CASSQGPRAQHF. The CDR3 DNA reads TGTGCCAGCAGTCAGGGCCCCCGGGCCCAGCATTTT.

The rearrangement links TRBV19 to TRBJ2-3; 7 bases map to TRBD1. V lost 5 bases, J lost 0 bases, and 11 bases stayed unmatched. There are 17 residues in the CDR3. Germline V CDR1 and CDR2: LNHDA, SQIVND (reference sequence). The CDR3 DNA reads TGTGCCAGTAGTGGAACTACAGGGGCTATGAGCACAGATACGCAGTATTTT. It encodes CASSGTTGAMSTDTQYF.